These T cell receptor beta chains were read from a single sample in a study of T-cell memory formation after mild COVID-19. In TCRdb, the 5' RACE reads were re-called with MiXCR into one record per CDR3 protein. The table records more than 150,000 distinct CDR3 sequences, roughly 18% of them present only once. Sequenced material: PBMCs or a T cell subset sorted from them (not recorded which). These TCRs come from a young man who had mild COVID-19 (a few samples of this study predate the infection). Cell type and time point are not known. Each CDR3 is given with its conserved first and last residue. The D gene is left open where the match is weak. Size values are once, few and many counts, or a class for expanded clones, and some rows have none.

d_call	v_call	clone_size	j_call	cdr3_aa	cdr3_nt
-	TRBV6-2/TRBV6-3	-	TRBJ2-2	CASSYYSGELFF	TGTGCCAGCAGTTACTATTCCGGGGAGCTGTTTTTT
-	TRBV2	-	TRBJ1-1	CASSIQGNTEAFF	TGTGCCAGCAGTATCCAGGGGAACACTGAAGCTTTCTTT
TRBD1	TRBV18	-	TRBJ1-1	CASSRDRDAEAFF	TGTGCCAGCTCACGTGACAGGGACGCTGAAGCTTTCTTT
-	TRBV6-5	many	TRBJ2-2	CASSSQGSGELFF	TGTGCCAGCAGTTCTCAGGGGTCCGGGGAGCTGTTTTTT
TRBD2	TRBV12-3/TRBV12-4	few	TRBJ2-3	CASSQGLAGADTQYF	TGTGCCAGCAGTCAGGGACTAGCGGGGGCAGATACGCAGTATTTT
-	TRBV9	few	TRBJ2-1	CASSVEPWLSGNEQFF	TGTGCCAGCAGCGTAGAGCCGTGGCTGAGTGGCAATGAGCAGTTCTTC
TRBD1	TRBV6-2/TRBV6-3	-	TRBJ2-7	CASSAGTGLYEQYF	TGTGCCAGCAGTGCCGGGACAGGACTCTACGAGCAGTACTTC
TRBD1	TRBV20-1	few	TRBJ2-5	CSASDTGGGETQYF	TGCAGTGCTAGCGACACAGGGGGTGGAGAGACCCAGTACTTC
TRBD1	TRBV18	-	TRBJ1-2	CASSPRDRNYGYTF	TGTGCCAGCTCACCACGGGACAGGAACTATGGCTACACCTTC
-	TRBV9	-	TRBJ2-1	CASSVEVYNEQFF	TGTGCCAGCAGCGTAGAGGTTTACAATGAGCAGTTCTTC
TRBD1	TRBV29-1	-	TRBJ2-5	CSAGTGGFGETQYF	TGCAGCGCCGGGACAGGGGGCTTCGGAGAGACCCAGTACTTC
-	TRBV12-3/TRBV12-4	few	TRBJ1-3	CASSPQSSSGNTIYF	TGTGCCAGCAGTCCACAATCGAGCTCTGGAAACACCATATATTTT
TRBD1	TRBV6-2/TRBV6-3	few	TRBJ2-7	CASRSTGGNEQYF	TGTGCCAGCAGATCGACAGGGGGAAACGAGCAGTACTTC
-	TRBV7-2	few	TRBJ2-4	CASSLDRTKNIQYF	TGTGCCAGCAGCTTAGATCGAACTAAAAACATTCAGTACTTC
TRBD2	TRBV7-2	-	TRBJ2-1	CASSLILSSGNEQFF	TGTGCCAGCAGCTTGATCCTATCTAGCGGTAATGAGCAGTTCTTC
-	TRBV7-2	-	TRBJ2-4	CASSVGPADIQYF	TGTGCCAGCAGCGTCGGGCCCGCGGACATTCAGTACTTC
-	TRBV5-5	-	TRBJ2-5	CASSSGELGTQYF	TGTGCCAGCAGCTCTGGAGAGCTAGGTACCCAGTACTTC
-	TRBV12-3/TRBV12-4	few	TRBJ2-1	CASRKQGSYNEQFF	TGTGCCAGCAGGAAACAGGGCTCCTACAATGAGCAGTTCTTC
-	TRBV6-5	-	TRBJ2-3	CASSFRPSTDTQYF	TGTGCCAGCAGTTTTAGGCCTAGCACAGATACGCAGTATTTT
-	TRBV24-1	-	TRBJ2-1	CATSDFGGSYNEQFF	TGTGCCACCAGTGATTTTGGAGGATCCTACAATGAGCAGTTCTTC
TRBD2	TRBV2	-	TRBJ2-4	CATTGRAGRNIQYF	TGTGCCACCACAGGACGAGCGGGGCGAAACATTCAGTACTTC
TRBD1	TRBV20-1	-	TRBJ1-5	CSASSGGAIQPQHF	TGCAGTGCTAGTTCAGGGGGCGCGATTCAGCCCCAGCATTTT
TRBD1	TRBV27	few	TRBJ2-5	CASSRTGAAKTQYF	TGTGCCAGCAGCAGGACAGGGGCGGCCAAGACCCAGTACTTC
-	TRBV7-9	few	TRBJ2-5	CASSFAVRETQYF	TGTGCCAGCAGCTTCGCAGTTAGGGAGACCCAGTACTTC
TRBD1	TRBV18	few	TRBJ1-5	CASSPGTGGNQPQHF	TGTGCCAGCTCACCTGGGACAGGGGGCAATCAGCCCCAGCATTTT
-	TRBV7-3	-	TRBJ2-1	CASSLRGASRNEQFF	TGTGCCAGCAGCTTACGGGGGGCATCGCGCAATGAGCAGTTCTTC
-	TRBV7-2	-	TRBJ2-3	CASSSPDTDTQYF	TGTGCCAGCAGCAGCCCGGACACAGATACGCAGTATTTT
-	TRBV4-1	-	TRBJ2-4	CASSQEGSTKNIQYF	TGCGCCAGCAGCCAAGAGGGGTCCACCAAAAACATTCAGTACTTC
TRBD1	TRBV7-9	-	TRBJ1-1	CASSLGQGAIEAFF	TGTGCCAGCAGCTTAGGACAGGGGGCGATTGAAGCTTTCTTT
-	TRBV7-2	-	TRBJ2-1	CASSSGGFLEQFF	TGTGCCAGCAGCTCCGGAGGGTTTCTTGAGCAGTTCTTC
TRBD1	TRBV7-9	many	TRBJ1-5	CASSPLLGQGSNQPQHF	TGTGCCAGCAGCCCCCTGTTAGGACAGGGAAGCAATCAGCCCCAGCATTTT
TRBD2	TRBV20-1	few	TRBJ2-1	CSTSGDYNEQFF	TGCAGTACTAGCGGTGATTACAATGAGCAGTTCTTC
-	TRBV20-1	few	TRBJ2-7	CSARFPNYEQYF	TGCAGTGCTAGATTCCCGAATTACGAGCAGTACTTC
TRBD1	TRBV20-1	-	TRBJ1-1	CSAGQGMGTEAFF	TGCAGTGCCGGACAGGGGATGGGCACTGAAGCTTTCTTT
TRBD1	TRBV7-8	few	TRBJ1-6	CASSLSDQGAYSPLHF	TGTGCCAGCAGCTTATCAGATCAGGGGGCCTATTCACCCCTCCACTTT
TRBD1	TRBV11-2	-	TRBJ2-1	CASSHLTQGHEQFF	TGTGCCAGCAGCCACCTAACACAGGGGCATGAGCAGTTCTTC
-	TRBV7-6	few	TRBJ2-3	CASSVGQTQYF	TGTGCCAGCAGCGTGGGACAAACGCAGTATTTT
TRBD1	TRBV7-2	-	TRBJ1-6	CASSSQGQGGSPLHF	TGTGCCAGCAGTTCGCAAGGACAGGGGGGTTCACCCCTCCACTTT
-	TRBV9	few	TRBJ2-3	CASSGEHTSTDTQYF	TGTGCCAGTTCGGGGGAACATACGAGCACAGATACGCAGTATTTT
TRBD1	TRBV18	-	TRBJ2-3	CASSPATGGWDTQYF	TGTGCCAGCTCACCAGCAACAGGGGGCTGGGATACGCAGTATTTT
TRBD1	TRBV12-3/TRBV12-4	-	TRBJ1-5	CASSLGDRVQQPQHF	TGTGCCAGCAGTTTAGGGGACAGGGTACAACAGCCCCAGCATTTT